Sequencing of this T cell receptor beta chain was carried out in a study of blood T cell repertoires in COVID-19. In its sample, this clone was seen a few times. The CDR3 loop spans 17 amino acids. Germline values: CDR1 SGDLS, CDR2 YYNGEE. With 3 bases removed from V and 4 bases from J, the gap between germline ends came to 22 bases. Original handling: Estimated nucleated cell counts came from reference gene primer amplification. Method: immunoSEQ multiplex PCR; TCRdb's copy keeps in-frame clones and lacks some. The DNA gave D and trimming, while V, J and clone size come from that table. This sample yields 250,000 to 350,000 clones, of which around 87% are seen a single time; roughly 7.1% belongs to the top ten.

Material for sequencing was peripheral blood. The receptor was isolated from a woman aged 45 to 65 who had recovered from COVID-19. This chain uses TRBV9 with TRBJ2-5, with D possibly matching TRBD1 (6 bases). CDR3 in DNA: TGTGCCAGCAGCGCACAGCCCCCCACAGGGATGGGAGAGACCCAGTACTTC. Residues: CASSAQPPTGMGETQYF.